A selection of T cell receptor beta chains follows, all from one sample in a study of PD-L1 blockade in urothelial cancer. Sequencing used immunoSEQ multiplex PCR; TCRdb keeps in-frame clones, though not all of them. The sample records about 85,000 clones, over 75% being singletons. This specimen was PBMCs, taken around atezolizumab (anti-PD-L1) treatment. These receptors were obtained from a man aged 55 to 70 with urothelial cancer. Each CDR3 is given with its conserved first and last residue. A D gene is named only where the DNA matches it firmly. Size values are once, few and many counts, or a class for expanded clones, and some rows have none.

CDR3 DNA	CDR3 protein	D gene	V gene	J gene	clone size
TGTGCCAGCAGCCCCGGGACAGTGGGCTATGGCTACACCTTC	CASSPGTVGYGYTF	TRBD1	TRBV6-6	TRBJ1-2	NA
TGTGCCAGCAGCAACAAACAGGGTAAGAACACTGAAGCTTTCTTT	CASSNKQGKNTEAFF	NA	TRBV5-4	TRBJ1-1	once
TGTGCAAGTCGCGTTGGGTTTAGGGGCAAACGAAGGGACACTGAAGCTTTCTTT	CASRVGFRGKRRDTEAFF	NA	TRBV12-2	TRBJ1-1	NA
TGTGCCAGCAGCGTAGCTACGGACTTCGCAGATACGCAGTATTTT	CASSVATDFADTQYF	NA	TRBV9	TRBJ2-3	NA
TGTGCCAGCAGTACACAGGGGACGGAGACCCAGTACTTC	CASSTQGTETQYF	TRBD1	TRBV2	TRBJ2-5	NA
TGTGCCAGTGCGAGCGGGGGGCGCTACGAGCAGTACTTC	CASASGGRYEQYF	TRBD2	TRBV7-2	TRBJ2-7	NA
TGTGCCAGCAATCGTCGGAGCTCTGGAAACACCATATATTTT	CASNRRSSGNTIYF	NA	TRBV9	TRBJ1-3	once
TGTGCCAGCAGTTCCCCCGCCTTGACTAAGGACTATGGCTACACCTTC	CASSSPALTKDYGYTF	NA	TRBV28	TRBJ1-2	NA
TGCGCCAGCAGCCCAAGTCGCCGGACTAGCGGGAGATCAGAGACCCAGTACTTC	CASSPSRRTSGRSETQYF	TRBD2	TRBV4-3	TRBJ2-5	NA
TGTGCCAGCAGCGAGACTAGCGGGTTTGGGAATGAGCAGTTCTTC	CASSETSGFGNEQFF	TRBD2	TRBV7-3	TRBJ2-1	NA
TGTGCCAGCTCACCCGACAGGGCTAGCTCCTACAATGAGCAGTTCTTC	CASSPDRASSYNEQFF	TRBD1	TRBV18	TRBJ2-1	NA
TGCGCCAGCAGCTACCGGGACAGGGGGCTAGTAGGCTACACCTTC	CASSYRDRGLVGYTF	TRBD1	TRBV4-1	TRBJ1-2	NA
TGTGCCAGCACCCAGGGGCGGTACGAGCAGTACTTC	CASTQGRYEQYF	NA	TRBV28	TRBJ2-7	NA
TGTGCCAGCAGCCCGGCGGAGAAACGGGGCACCATATATTTT	CASSPAEKRGTIYF	NA	TRBV11-3	TRBJ1-3	NA
TGTGCCAGCAGCTTGGCTAGCGGGGGGAAAAATGAGCAGTTCTTC	CASSLASGGKNEQFF	TRBD2	TRBV11-2	TRBJ2-1	NA
TGTGCCAGCACGTCCGCGGTAGGAGCCTACGAGCAGTACTTC	CASTSAVGAYEQYF	NA	TRBV6-5	TRBJ2-7	NA
TGTGCCATCGGTACTAATTTAGGTGCTAACTATGGCTACACCTTC	CAIGTNLGANYGYTF	NA	TRBV10-3	TRBJ1-2	NA
TGTGCCAGCAGCGCCGGAGGGGTAGCCTACGAGCAGTACTTC	CASSAGGVAYEQYF	NA	TRBV9	TRBJ2-7	few
TGTGCCACCAGCAGCAGCGCGGTTTACGCTGAAGCTTTCTTT	CATSSSAVYAEAFF	NA	TRBV15	TRBJ1-1	NA
TGTGCCAGCAGGCTACAGGGTTTCAGGTACGAGCAGTACTTC	CASRLQGFRYEQYF	NA	TRBV6-6	TRBJ2-7	NA
TGCGCCAGCAGCCCCACAGGGGAAGCTTTCTTT	CASSPTGEAFF	NA	TRBV10-1	TRBJ1-1	few
TGCGCCAGCAGCCAGGCCGGGACTAGCGGGAGAAATGAGCAGTTCTTC	CASSQAGTSGRNEQFF	TRBD2	TRBV4-1	TRBJ2-1	NA
TGTGCCAGCAGTTTAGGGGCAGGGATCGGGGAGCAGTACTTC	CASSLGAGIGEQYF	NA	TRBV27	TRBJ2-7	NA
TGTGCCAGCAGCGTCGGGACAACTACCTCCTACGAGCAGTACTTC	CASSVGTTTSYEQYF	NA	TRBV9	TRBJ2-7	few
TGTGCCAGCTCACCTAACCTAGCGGGAGGTGGTACCGGGGAGCTGTTTTTT	CASSPNLAGGGTGELFF	TRBD2	TRBV18	TRBJ2-2	once
TGTGCCTCGGGGGGAGGAACGAAAGGCTACACCTTC	CASGGGTKGYTF	NA	TRBV28	TRBJ1-2	NA
TGTGCCAGTAGTTCTCGGGAGCGGGCCTACAATGAGCAGTTCTTC	CASSSRERAYNEQFF	NA	TRBV19	TRBJ2-1	NA
TGTGCCTGGAGTGTACACGGGTCGGACAGGACGAGAAGGACCGGGGAGCTGTTTTTT	CAWSVHGSDRTRRTGELFF	TRBD1	TRBV30	TRBJ2-2	NA
TGTGCCAGCAGGGGGCTGCTGAACTATGGCTACACCTTC	CASRGLLNYGYTF	NA	TRBV6-5	TRBJ1-2	NA
TGTGCCAGCAGCTTAATAGCGGGCCCACTCCAAGAGACCCAGTACTTC	CASSLIAGPLQETQYF	TRBD2	TRBV11-1	TRBJ2-5	NA
TGTGCCCACGGAGAGGCGGAGCGTCGGAACAATGAGCAGTTCTTC	CAHGEAERRNNEQFF	NA	TRBV7-9	TRBJ2-1	few
TGTGCCAGCAGCCAAGAGGCAGTTTACAATGAGCAGTTCTTC	CASSQEAVYNEQFF	NA	TRBV14	TRBJ2-1	NA
TGTGCCAGCAGCTTAGGAGGGCCTCGAGAGTACGAGCAGTACTTC	CASSLGGPREYEQYF	NA	TRBV7-9	TRBJ2-7	few
TGTGCCAGCAGCCAAACCCACAGGGACACCGGGGAGCTGTTTTTT	CASSQTHRDTGELFF	NA	TRBV11-3	TRBJ2-2	NA
TGTGCCAGCAGCGTAGCCCAAACTAGTTTTGGTGGCGAGCAGTACTTC	CASSVAQTSFGGEQYF	NA	TRBV9	TRBJ2-7	NA
TGTGCCAGCAGCTTCCTCCTTGCGGGGGGTCTCATGAACACTGAAGCTTTCTTT	CASSFLLAGGLMNTEAFF	NA	TRBV11-3	TRBJ1-1	NA
TGTGCCTGGAGTGGAGGGAGCTCCTACGAGCAGTACTTC	CAWSGGSSYEQYF	NA	TRBV30	TRBJ2-7	NA
TGTGCCAGTAAATCCCGGGAATGGGTCACAGATACGCAGTATTTT	CASKSREWVTDTQYF	NA	TRBV19	TRBJ2-3	NA
TGTGCCAGCTCACCACCAGGGGGTTTGTCTGAAGCTTTCTTT	CASSPPGGLSEAFF	NA	TRBV18	TRBJ1-1	NA
TGCAGCGTTGAAGCCAGGGTCCACGAGCAGTACTTC	CSVEARVHEQYF	NA	TRBV29-1	TRBJ2-7	NA
TGTGCCAGCAGCTTTAACGGGGGGGCACGTGAGACCCAGTACTTC	CASSFNGGARETQYF	TRBD2	TRBV7-2	TRBJ2-5	few
TGTGCCTGGTCCCAGGGGGTCGGGGCCAACGTCCTGACTTTC	CAWSQGVGANVLTF	TRBD1	TRBV30	TRBJ2-6	once
TGTGCCAGCAGTGGGCCGGGGGGTTATCAGCCCCAGCATTTT	CASSGPGGYQPQHF	NA	TRBV2	TRBJ1-5	NA
TGTGCCAGTGGACAGAACTATGGCTACACCTTC	CASGQNYGYTF	NA	TRBV19	TRBJ1-2	NA
TGTGCCAGCAGTCTTGACAGGTCCGAGCAGTACTTC	CASSLDRSEQYF	NA	TRBV28	TRBJ2-7	NA
TGTGCCAGCAGCTTTAGCGGGAGGGCCCCCGGGGAGCTGTTTTTT	CASSFSGRAPGELFF	TRBD2	TRBV5-6	TRBJ2-2	NA
TGTGCCAGCAGATCCATATCCGGGACAGGGTGGTACGAGCAGTACTTC	CASRSISGTGWYEQYF	TRBD1	TRBV27	TRBJ2-7	NA
TGTGCCAGTAGTAAGGGACAGGGGGCCAAGCCCCAGCATTTT	CASSKGQGAKPQHF	TRBD1	TRBV19	TRBJ1-5	few
TGTGCCAGCTCACTAGGGGGTGGAGGAAATCAGCCCCAGCATTTT	CASSLGGGGNQPQHF	NA	TRBV18	TRBJ1-5	NA
TGTGCCAGCAGATCCGGGACAGGGGGCTGGACTGAAGCTTTCTTT	CASRSGTGGWTEAFF	TRBD1	TRBV6-1	TRBJ1-1	NA
TGTGCCAGCAGTTTCCCAGGGGGGACCGGGGAGCTGTTTTTT	CASSFPGGTGELFF	NA	TRBV6-1	TRBJ2-2	NA
TGTGCCAGCAGTCCGTTTTATGGCTACACCTTC	CASSPFYGYTF	NA	TRBV2	TRBJ1-2	NA
TGTGCAAGTCGCTTAGCCGAGTTGATGACAGCCCGGGACTATGGCTACACCTTC	CASRLAELMTARDYGYTF	NA	TRBV12-2	TRBJ1-2	NA
TGTGCCAGCAGCCCCCGAGCGGGAGTGGTTGAGACCCAGTACTTC	CASSPRAGVVETQYF	TRBD2	TRBV7-2	TRBJ2-5	NA
TGTGCCGCTACCTCCTCCGGGGTGGGTGGCTACACCTTC	CAATSSGVGGYTF	NA	TRBV6-1	TRBJ1-2	NA